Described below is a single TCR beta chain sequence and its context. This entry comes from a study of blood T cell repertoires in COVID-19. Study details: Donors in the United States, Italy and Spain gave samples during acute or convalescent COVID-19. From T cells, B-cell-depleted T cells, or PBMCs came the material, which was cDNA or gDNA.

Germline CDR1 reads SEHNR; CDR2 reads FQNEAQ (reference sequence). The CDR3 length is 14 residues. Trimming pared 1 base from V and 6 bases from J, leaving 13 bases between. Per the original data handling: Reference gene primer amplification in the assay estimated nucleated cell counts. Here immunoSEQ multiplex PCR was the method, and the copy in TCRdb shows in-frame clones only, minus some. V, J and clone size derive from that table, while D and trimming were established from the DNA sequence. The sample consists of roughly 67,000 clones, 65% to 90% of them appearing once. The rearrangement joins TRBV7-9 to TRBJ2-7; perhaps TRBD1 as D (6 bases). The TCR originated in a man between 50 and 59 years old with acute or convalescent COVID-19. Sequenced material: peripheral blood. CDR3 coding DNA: TGTGCCAGCAGCTTAGAACAGGGCCTCGGCGAGCAGTACTTC. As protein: CASSLEQGLGEQYF. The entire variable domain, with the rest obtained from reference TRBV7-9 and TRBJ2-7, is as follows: DTGVSQNPRHKITKRGQNVTFRCDPISEHNRLYWYRQTLGQGPEFLTYFQNEAQLEKSRLLSDRFSAERPKGSFSTLEIQRTEQGDSAMYLCASSLEQGLGEQYFGPGTRLTVT.